Listed below are T cell receptor beta chains from one sample, sequenced in a study of memory CD4+ T cells and cytomegalovirus serostatus. Assay used: immunoSEQ multiplex PCR; TCRdb lists only in-frame clones, some missing. The repertoire holds about 41,000 clones, about 82% seen once, with 5% to 7% in the top ten. The sequenced material came from memory CD4+ T cells from blood. These receptors were taken from an adult in good health and CMV-seronegative. The CDR3 runs from the conserved cysteine through the conserved F or W. Fields, in order: V gene, clone size, D gene, J gene, CDR3 DNA, CDR3 protein. D genes are given only for firm matches. Not all rows give a size; the values are once, few, many and, for expanded clones, a class.

v_gene: TRBV29-1
abundance: NA
d_gene: TRBD2
j_gene: TRBJ2-1
CDR3nt: TGCAGCGTTGAAGACCGGACTAGCGGGGTCTACAATGAGCAGTTCTTC
CDR3aa: CSVEDRTSGVYNEQFF

v_gene: TRBV27
abundance: NA
d_gene: NA
j_gene: TRBJ2-7
CDR3nt: TGTGCCAGCAGTTTATCACACAACTCCTACGAGCAGTACTTC
CDR3aa: CASSLSHNSYEQYF

v_gene: TRBV13
abundance: NA
d_gene: NA
j_gene: TRBJ2-1
CDR3nt: TGTGCCAGCAGCTTAAGTTTAGGACAGAGGACCTACAATGAGCAGTTCTTC
CDR3aa: CASSLSLGQRTYNEQFF

v_gene: TRBV5-4
abundance: NA
d_gene: NA
j_gene: TRBJ2-3
CDR3nt: TGTGCCAGCAGCCGGAGGGGGACAGATACGCAGTATTTT
CDR3aa: CASSRRGTDTQYF

v_gene: TRBV4-2
abundance: NA
d_gene: TRBD1
j_gene: TRBJ1-2
CDR3nt: TGTGCCAGCAGCCAAGTTGGACAGGGGAACTATGGCTACACCTTC
CDR3aa: CASSQVGQGNYGYTF

v_gene: TRBV30
abundance: NA
d_gene: NA
j_gene: TRBJ1-2
CDR3nt: TGTGCCTGGAGTCCGAGCCCAGAAAGCTATGGCTACACCTTC
CDR3aa: CAWSPSPESYGYTF

v_gene: TRBV4-1
abundance: few
d_gene: NA
j_gene: TRBJ2-3
CDR3nt: TGCGCCAGCAGCCCTGCGTCTAGCACAGATACGCAGTATTTT
CDR3aa: CASSPASSTDTQYF

v_gene: TRBV28
abundance: NA
d_gene: NA
j_gene: TRBJ2-6
CDR3nt: TGTGCCAGCAGTGGGGGGGGCGCTGGGGCCAACGTCCTGACTTTC
CDR3aa: CASSGGGAGANVLTF

v_gene: TRBV28
abundance: NA
d_gene: TRBD1
j_gene: TRBJ1-2
CDR3nt: TGTGCCAGCAGCTTTCCGGGACAGGGCACCTATGGCTACACCTTC
CDR3aa: CASSFPGQGTYGYTF

v_gene: TRBV7-2
abundance: NA
d_gene: NA
j_gene: TRBJ2-3
CDR3nt: TGTGCCAGCAGTTCACACATGGGGGAAACGCAGTATTTT
CDR3aa: CASSSHMGETQYF

v_gene: TRBV13
abundance: NA
d_gene: NA
j_gene: TRBJ2-1
CDR3nt: TGTGCCAGCAGCTTTGATGGGGATGAGCAGTTCTTC
CDR3aa: CASSFDGDEQFF

v_gene: TRBV5-6
abundance: NA
d_gene: NA
j_gene: TRBJ2-6
CDR3nt: TGTGCCAGCAGCTTGATGGCGGCCGGGTCTGGGGCCAACGTCCTGACTTTC
CDR3aa: CASSLMAAGSGANVLTF

v_gene: TRBV10-2
abundance: NA
d_gene: TRBD2
j_gene: TRBJ2-7
CDR3nt: TGCGCCAGCAGATCCGGGACTAGCGGGAGCCTATCCTACGAGCAGTACTTC
CDR3aa: CASRSGTSGSLSYEQYF

v_gene: TRBV27
abundance: NA
d_gene: NA
j_gene: TRBJ2-7
CDR3nt: TGTGCCAGCAGTCGTCGGGGACAAACCCCCTCCTACGAGCAGTACTTC
CDR3aa: CASSRRGQTPSYEQYF

v_gene: TRBV15
abundance: NA
d_gene: NA
j_gene: TRBJ1-4
CDR3nt: TGTGCCACCAGCAGAGATGGTCCGGGATCGGCTAATGAAAAACTGTTTTTT
CDR3aa: CATSRDGPGSANEKLFF

v_gene: TRBV19
abundance: once
d_gene: NA
j_gene: TRBJ1-4
CDR3nt: TGTGCCAGTAGTATAGGACGAGAGGCTGAAAAACTGTTTTTT
CDR3aa: CASSIGREAEKLFF

v_gene: TRBV29-1
abundance: NA
d_gene: TRBD2
j_gene: TRBJ2-3
CDR3nt: TGCAGCTCCGGGGAGGGAGAGCGGTCCACAGATACGCAGTATTTT
CDR3aa: CSSGEGERSTDTQYF

v_gene: TRBV30
abundance: NA
d_gene: TRBD1
j_gene: TRBJ1-2
CDR3nt: TGTGCCTGGAAGGACAGGTTGCATGGCTACACCTTC
CDR3aa: CAWKDRLHGYTF

v_gene: TRBV7-3
abundance: NA
d_gene: NA
j_gene: TRBJ2-1
CDR3nt: TGTGCCAGCAGCTTAGAGCGGGCCCTTGTCAATGAGCAGTTCTTC
CDR3aa: CASSLERALVNEQFF

v_gene: TRBV5-1
abundance: NA
d_gene: NA
j_gene: TRBJ2-5
CDR3nt: TGCGCCAGCAGCTTGGAGTCCGAGACCCAGTACTTC
CDR3aa: CASSLESETQYF

v_gene: TRBV5-6
abundance: NA
d_gene: TRBD2
j_gene: TRBJ2-1
CDR3nt: TGTGCCAGCAGCCCGGGACTAGCGCACAATGAGCAGTTCTTC
CDR3aa: CASSPGLAHNEQFF

v_gene: TRBV5-6
abundance: NA
d_gene: NA
j_gene: TRBJ2-5
CDR3nt: TGTGCCAGCAGCAGGACGGGAGAGACCCAGTACTTC
CDR3aa: CASSRTGETQYF

v_gene: TRBV5-1
abundance: NA
d_gene: NA
j_gene: TRBJ2-7
CDR3nt: TGCGCCAGCAGCTTGGCGGGGGGGACAGGGATGCACGAGCAGTACTTC
CDR3aa: CASSLAGGTGMHEQYF

v_gene: TRBV27
abundance: few
d_gene: TRBD2
j_gene: TRBJ2-2
CDR3nt: TGTGCCAGCAGCTCCTATACGAGCGGGAGGGCCAGGAGCGGGGAGCTGTTTTTT
CDR3aa: CASSSYTSGRARSGELFF

v_gene: TRBV28
abundance: few
d_gene: NA
j_gene: TRBJ1-1
CDR3nt: TGTGCCAGCATGGAGGGAGGTAGGCCCACTGAAGCTTTCTTT
CDR3aa: CASMEGGRPTEAFF

v_gene: TRBV7-2
abundance: NA
d_gene: NA
j_gene: TRBJ1-1
CDR3nt: TGTGCCAGCAGCTCTCAGAGAAACACTGAAGCTTTCTTT
CDR3aa: CASSSQRNTEAFF

v_gene: TRBV30
abundance: few
d_gene: NA
j_gene: TRBJ1-3
CDR3nt: TGTGCCTGGAGTGGACAGATGGGAAACACCATATATTTT
CDR3aa: CAWSGQMGNTIYF

v_gene: TRBV5-1
abundance: NA
d_gene: NA
j_gene: TRBJ2-5
CDR3nt: TGCGCCAGCAGCTTCAATACGGGTAAAGAGACCCAGTACTTC
CDR3aa: CASSFNTGKETQYF

v_gene: TRBV11-2
abundance: once
d_gene: TRBD2
j_gene: TRBJ2-1
CDR3nt: TGTGCCAGCAGCTTAGGGCTCCGGGAGGTCGACAATGAGCAGTTCTTC
CDR3aa: CASSLGLREVDNEQFF

v_gene: TRBV28
abundance: NA
d_gene: TRBD2
j_gene: TRBJ2-1
CDR3nt: TGTGCCAGCAGCCCCAGCGGGAGGGCCATGTGGGATGAGCAGTTCTTC
CDR3aa: CASSPSGRAMWDEQFF

v_gene: TRBV18
abundance: NA
d_gene: TRBD1
j_gene: TRBJ2-7
CDR3nt: TGTGCCAGCTCACTTTACCCCTCCGTGGGACAGGGGGCCTACGAGCAGTACTTC
CDR3aa: CASSLYPSVGQGAYEQYF

v_gene: TRBV2
abundance: NA
d_gene: NA
j_gene: TRBJ1-4
CDR3nt: TGTGCCAGCAGTGGACATTGGAAACTGTTTTTT
CDR3aa: CASSGHWKLFF

v_gene: TRBV6-1
abundance: NA
d_gene: NA
j_gene: TRBJ2-6
CDR3nt: TGTGCCAGCAGTGGGGACGACTCTGGGGCCAACGTCCTGACTTTC
CDR3aa: CASSGDDSGANVLTF

v_gene: TRBV6-1
abundance: NA
d_gene: NA
j_gene: TRBJ1-2
CDR3nt: TGTGCCAGCAGACGACAGGCGACTAACTATGGCTACACCTTC
CDR3aa: CASRRQATNYGYTF

v_gene: TRBV5-1
abundance: NA
d_gene: NA
j_gene: TRBJ2-5
CDR3nt: TGCGCCAGCAGCTTGGAGTCTTTGGGCAGGTCGCACTTC
CDR3aa: CASSLESLGRSHF

v_gene: TRBV7-9
abundance: NA
d_gene: TRBD2
j_gene: TRBJ2-5
CDR3nt: TGTGCCAGCAGCGCTGGGACTAGCGTTGTGACCCAGTACTTC
CDR3aa: CASSAGTSVVTQYF

v_gene: TRBV30
abundance: few
d_gene: TRBD1
j_gene: TRBJ1-2
CDR3nt: TGTGCCTGGAGTTCACTTCAGACAGGGAGCTATGGCTACACCTTC
CDR3aa: CAWSSLQTGSYGYTF

v_gene: TRBV10-2
abundance: NA
d_gene: NA
j_gene: TRBJ2-1
CDR3nt: TGCGCCAGCATTGATAGGTCCCCCGGTGGGGGTGAGCAGTTCTTC
CDR3aa: CASIDRSPGGGEQFF

v_gene: TRBV27
abundance: NA
d_gene: NA
j_gene: TRBJ1-1
CDR3nt: TGTGCCAGCAGTTTCCTACCTAGGAGCAGGGCGGATGAAGCTTTCTTT
CDR3aa: CASSFLPRSRADEAFF

v_gene: TRBV2
abundance: once
d_gene: NA
j_gene: TRBJ2-7
CDR3nt: TGTGCCAGTACTCCATCCGGGGTGTCCACCTACGAGCAGTACTTC
CDR3aa: CASTPSGVSTYEQYF

v_gene: TRBV5-1
abundance: NA
d_gene: NA
j_gene: TRBJ2-1
CDR3nt: TGCGCCAGCAGCTTGGCTTCAGGGGCAGATGAGCAGTTCTTC
CDR3aa: CASSLASGADEQFF

v_gene: TRBV7-9
abundance: NA
d_gene: NA
j_gene: TRBJ1-2
CDR3nt: TGTGCCAGCAGCGACCCGACAAATCCTTATGGCTACACCTTC
CDR3aa: CASSDPTNPYGYTF

v_gene: TRBV5-1
abundance: few
d_gene: NA
j_gene: TRBJ1-2
CDR3nt: TGCGCCAGCTTGTACTCTCCGGGAGCAGGGGATGGCTACACCTTC
CDR3aa: CASLYSPGAGDGYTF

v_gene: TRBV29-1
abundance: NA
d_gene: NA
j_gene: TRBJ2-5
CDR3nt: TGCAGCGTAGGGGAGCAAGAGACCCAGTACTTC
CDR3aa: CSVGEQETQYF

v_gene: TRBV7-9
abundance: NA
d_gene: TRBD2
j_gene: TRBJ2-1
CDR3nt: TGTGCCAGCAGCTTAGGATCCCCGGGACTAGGGTCGGGTGAGCAGTTCTTC
CDR3aa: CASSLGSPGLGSGEQFF

v_gene: TRBV18
abundance: few
d_gene: NA
j_gene: TRBJ2-7
CDR3nt: TGTGCCAGCTCACCACTGGGCGGAGGGGTCGAGCAGTACTTC
CDR3aa: CASSPLGGGVEQYF

v_gene: TRBV6-1
abundance: NA
d_gene: NA
j_gene: TRBJ1-5
CDR3nt: TGTGCCAGCACGAGGGGTTCTCAGAGCAATCAGCCCCAGCATTTT
CDR3aa: CASTRGSQSNQPQHF

v_gene: TRBV19
abundance: NA
d_gene: NA
j_gene: TRBJ2-1
CDR3nt: TGTGCCAGTAGTTCCTGGGGAAGGGGGGATGAGCAGTTCTTC
CDR3aa: CASSSWGRGDEQFF

v_gene: TRBV2
abundance: NA
d_gene: NA
j_gene: TRBJ2-5
CDR3nt: TGTGCCAGCACCGACCTTGGGGAGACCCAGTACTTC
CDR3aa: CASTDLGETQYF

v_gene: TRBV14
abundance: NA
d_gene: NA
j_gene: TRBJ2-5
CDR3nt: TGTGCCAGCAGCCAATTTGGGTCTGAGACCCAGTACTTC
CDR3aa: CASSQFGSETQYF

v_gene: TRBV5-4
abundance: NA
d_gene: TRBD2
j_gene: TRBJ2-2
CDR3nt: TGTGCCAGCAGCTTGGCAAGCGGGAGGACGACCGGGGAGCTGTTTTTT
CDR3aa: CASSLASGRTTGELFF

v_gene: TRBV6-5
abundance: few
d_gene: TRBD1
j_gene: TRBJ2-1
CDR3nt: TGTGCCAGCAGGGCACAGGGGGGCTCTATACGGGAGTTCTTC
CDR3aa: CASRAQGGSIREFF

v_gene: TRBV5-1
abundance: NA
d_gene: TRBD2
j_gene: TRBJ2-2
CDR3nt: TGCGCCAGCAGCCCTCGGACTAGCGGGAACACCGGGGAGCTGTTTTTT
CDR3aa: CASSPRTSGNTGELFF

v_gene: TRBV27
abundance: NA
d_gene: NA
j_gene: TRBJ2-1
CDR3nt: TGTGCCAGCAGTCCACTAGGCACCCTGGGCAATGAGCAGTTCTTC
CDR3aa: CASSPLGTLGNEQFF

v_gene: TRBV14
abundance: NA
d_gene: NA
j_gene: TRBJ2-7
CDR3nt: TGTGCCAGCAGCCGAGGGGGGGTATTCGAGCAGTACTTC
CDR3aa: CASSRGGVFEQYF

v_gene: TRBV11-2
abundance: NA
d_gene: TRBD1
j_gene: TRBJ2-7
CDR3nt: TGTGCCAGCAGCTCATACGACAGGGGGCTTTACGAGCAGTACTTC
CDR3aa: CASSSYDRGLYEQYF

v_gene: TRBV5-1
abundance: NA
d_gene: NA
j_gene: TRBJ2-2
CDR3nt: TGCGCCAGCAGCTTGGAGGACGGGGAGCTGTTTTTT
CDR3aa: CASSLEDGELFF

v_gene: TRBV20-1
abundance: NA
d_gene: NA
j_gene: TRBJ2-5
CDR3nt: TGCAGTGCTACTGGCCAAGAGACCCAGTACTTC
CDR3aa: CSATGQETQYF